The 5 T cell receptor beta chains below come from one sample, sequenced in a study of T cell changes during pregnancy in multiple sclerosis. Sequencing used immunoSEQ multiplex PCR; TCRdb keeps in-frame clones, though not all of them. The repertoire holds about 74,000 clones, with about nine tenths as singletons. Sequenced material: peripheral blood, taken after pregnancy. The receptors stem from a female donor in good health, enrolled as a control in a pregnancy study.

This clone has just one count. The rearrangement links TRBV7-9 to TRBJ2-3; TRBD1 aligns across 11 bases. The ends lost 6 bases at V and 3 bases at J; junction bases unmatched: 8. Germline values: CDR1 SEHNR, CDR2 FQNEAQ (reference sequence). This CDR3 is built from 16 residues. This CDR3 is CASRWKGDRGTDTQYF. The CDR3 nucleotides read TGTGCCAGCAGGTGGAAGGGGGACAGGGGGACAGATACGCAGTATTTT.

The chain links TRBV6-1 to TRBJ2-2; a weak D match, TRBD1 (6 bases). Germline loops: CDR1 MNHNS, CDR2 SASEGT. With 7 bases removed from V and 2 bases from J, the gap between germline ends came to 11 bases. The CDR3 spans 14 residues. CDR3 coding DNA: TGTGCCAGCATCCAGGGGACAAACACCGGGGAGCTGTTTTTT. Residues: CASIQGTNTGELFF.

The CDR3 here is CASSLRQQETQYF. The CDR3 bases are TGTGCCAGCAGCTTGCGACAGCAAGAGACCCAGTACTTC. The chain joins TRBV11-2 to TRBJ2-5, with D perhaps matching TRBD1 (5 bases). Trimming pared 3 bases from V and 2 bases from J, leaving 7 bases between. The CDR3 is 13 amino acids. Looked up from germline, CDR1 is SGHAT and CDR2 is FQNNGV.

The count of this clone is one. This chain connects TRBV4-1 to TRBJ2-7; no clear D. Trimming shortened V by 0 bases and J by 2 bases, and 11 bases separated the two germline ends. The CDR3 spans 15 residues. Germline V gives CDR1 MGHRA, CDR2 YSYEKL. DNA for the CDR3: TGCGCCAGCAGCCAAGATCCCACAGAAACCTACGAGCAGTACTTC. Translating it yields CASSQDPTETYEQYF.

As to this clone: One junction end disagrees with the germline gene, perhaps due to a read error. The chain couples TRBV7-7 to TRBJ2-7; TRBD2 aligns across 9 bases. The CDR3 sequence is 20 residues long. Germline CDR1 is SSHAT and CDR2 is FNYEAQ (reference sequence). The CDR3 bases are TGTGCTAGCAGCTTACCGGACAGCCCCAGTGCAAGGACTAGCGTGATGGGGAACTATTTC. The encoded protein is CASSLPDSPSARTSVMGNYF.